This passage covers 30 T cell receptor beta chains from one sample sequenced in a study of blood T cell repertoires in COVID-19 (dated by TCRdb to 2018 to 2020). Library preparation used the immunoSEQ multiplex PCR assay. Imported from immuneACCESS, the table was reduced by TCRdb to in-frame sequences with V and J called. These copies leave out some clones; in studies compared against another copy, an unresolved V gene accounts for under half, and the cause of the remainder is not known. For this sample there are more than 400,000 clones; around 90% appear just once. Of the sample, roughly 0.72% is held by the ten largest clones. The sample comprised PBMCs or T cells enriched from blood (not recorded which). The receptor source for this set is a woman between 18 and 30 years old who had recovered from COVID-19.

The rearrangement joins TRBV19 to TRBJ2-5; 7 bases line up with TRBD1. CDR3 size: 14 residues. CDR1 is LNHDA, CDR2 SQIVND, per germline (reference sequence). The junction had 10 bases not matched to a gene; V was cut back by 9 bases and J by 3 bases. This CDR3 reads CASKPSRGKETQYF. CDR3 nucleotide sequence: TGTGCCAGCAAACCCTCCAGGGGGAAAGAGACCCAGTACTTC.

This chain links TRBV13 with TRBJ1-2; D uncertain. The germline gives CDR1 PRHDT, CDR2 FYEKMQ (reference sequence). Trimming shortened V by 0 bases and J by 6 bases, and 11 bases separated the two germline ends. The CDR3 has 14 residues. The CDR3 loop is CASSLGVLGDGYTF. The CDR3 nucleotides read TGTGCCAGCAGCTTAGGAGTTCTAGGAGATGGCTACACCTTC. Complete variable domain (other parts from reference TRBV13 and TRBJ1-2): AAGVIQSPRHLIKEKRETATLKCYPIPRHDTVYWYQQGPGQDPQFLISFYEKMQSDKGSIPDRFSAQQFSDYHSELNMSSLELGDSALYFCASSLGVLGDGYTFGSGTRLTVV.

The genes are TRBV2 and TRBJ1-6; the match to TRBD1 covers 7 bases. The germline gives CDR1 SNHLY, CDR2 FYNNEI. The CDR3 runs 16 residues. V gave up 2 bases and J gave up 6 bases; unmatched junction bases: 7. In DNA, the CDR3 is TGTGCCAGCAGTGAATTTGGCGACAGGGTTAATTCACCCCTCCACTTT. Residues: CASSEFGDRVNSPLHF.

This clone has only one observation. This chain uses TRBV27 with TRBJ2-7; tentatively, D is TRBD1 (6 bases). Germline V gene lookup returns CDR1 MNHEY and CDR2 SMNVEV (reference sequence). V was clipped by 5 bases and J by 2 bases, with 13 bases between them. The CDR3 length is 14 residues. In DNA form, the CDR3 reads TGTGCCAGCAGTCTAACAGGGAACCCCTACGAGCAGTACTTC. As protein: CASSLTGNPYEQYF.

This clone was seen only a few times. DNA for the CDR3: TGTGCCAGCAGTGAATACCAGCCGAGCCAGGGGCTTAGGGGCTACACCTTC. It specifies CASSEYQPSQGLRGYTF. The rearrangement joins TRBV2 to TRBJ1-2; D is perhaps TRBD1 (6 bases). In germline, CDR1 is SNHLY, CDR2 FYNNEI. This CDR3 has 17 residues. V was trimmed by 2 bases and J by 8 bases, leaving 24 bases between them.

This chain uses TRBV7-8 with TRBJ1-1; D gene unclear. Looked up from germline, CDR1 is SGHVS and CDR2 is FQNEAQ. Trimming left V 1 base short and J 1 base short, with 7 bases between. The CDR3 has 14 amino acids. CDR3 loop: CASSLVGRNTEAFF. The CDR3 nucleotides read TGTGCCAGCAGCTTAGTGGGGAGGAACACTGAAGCTTTCTTT.

The gene calls are TRBV30 and TRBJ2-7, with 9 bases identical to TRBD1. The CDR3 runs to 14 residues. Germline V gene data show CDR1 as GTSNPN and CDR2 as SVGIG (reference sequence). J was trimmed by 3 bases and V by 5 bases; bases with no gene match: 8. CDR3 sequence reads: CAWARQGESYEQYF. The CDR3, as DNA: TGTGCCTGGGCCCGACAGGGGGAAAGCTACGAGCAGTACTTC.

The DNA for the CDR3 is TGTGCCAGCAGCTTAAAGGAAGCAGGGGTTCAGGCTTTCTTT. This translates into CASSLKEAGVQAFF. The rearrangement links TRBV7-9 to TRBJ1-1; D is perhaps TRBD1 (6 bases). The CDR3 consists of 14 residues. V was pared by 2 bases and J by 11 bases, with 18 bases between. CDR1 is SEHNR, CDR2 FQNEAQ, per germline (reference sequence).

CDR3 DNA sequence: TGTGCCAGCAGCTCATCCCAGGGAAGAAGTGACACCGGGGAGCTGTTTTTT. As protein: CASSSSQGRSDTGELFF. The chain links TRBV7-2 to TRBJ2-2; tentative D call: TRBD1 (5 bases). Germline V lookup: CDR1 SGHTA, CDR2 FQGNSA. The CDR3 loop spans 17 amino acids. The V and J ends lost 4 bases and 3 bases respectively, with 18 bases between them.

The rearrangement uses TRBV29-1 and TRBJ1-1; 7 nucleotides line up with TRBD1. The junction had 14 bases not matched to a gene; V was cut back by 0 bases and J by 4 bases. CDR1 and CDR2 from the germline V gene are SQVTM and ANQGSEA. The CDR3 is 17 amino acids. For the CDR3, the DNA is TGCAGCGTTGAAGATTCCCGCGGGACAGCTGATTTCACTGAAGCTTTCTTT. Protein: CSVEDSRGTADFTEAFF.

CDR3 DNA sequence: TGTGCCAGCAGTTCTAACGGACAGGGGCAAGAAAAACTGTTTTTT. This translates into CASSSNGQGQEKLFF. J is TRBJ1-4 and V is TRBV28, with 9 bases matching TRBD1. V was pared by 4 bases and J by 8 bases, with 8 bases of the junction left unmatched. This CDR3 region has 15 residues. From germline, CDR1 is MDHEN and CDR2 SYDVKM.

This CDR3 is CASSPGLAPNEQFF. The CDR3 DNA is TGTGCCAGCAGCCCCGGACTAGCCCCCAATGAGCAGTTCTTC. V usage is TRBV5-6 and J usage is TRBJ2-1, with 8 bases fitting TRBD2. Trimming removed 4 bases from V and 6 bases from J; junction bases left unmatched: 6. This CDR3 region has 14 residues. Germline CDR1 SGHDT, CDR2 YYEEEE. The full variable domain, rest sourced from reference TRBV5-6 and TRBJ2-1, is DAGVTQSPTHLIKTRGQQVTLRCSPKSGHDTVSWYQQALGQGPQFIFQYYEEEERQRGNFPDRFSGHQFPNYSSELNVNALLLGDSALYLCASSPGLAPNEQFFGPGTRLTVL.

The rearrangement links TRBV12-3 or TRBV12-4 to TRBJ1-3; D might be TRBD1 (5 bases). CDR3 size: 13 residues. The V gene lost 8 bases and the J gene lost 0 bases, with 8 bases spanning the gap. The CDR3 DNA reads as TGTGCCAGCGGAGGGGTCTCTGGAAACACCATATATTTT. Its translation is CASGGVSGNTIYF.

J is TRBJ2-5 and V is TRBV3-1 (or the pseudogene TRBV3-2); no clear D. The V end lost 4 bases, the J end lost 5 bases, and 20 bases lay between the germline ends. Germline CDR1 and CDR2: LGHDT and YNNKEL (reference sequence). The CDR3 spans 16 residues. The CDR3, as DNA: TGTGCCAGCAGCCGACCCCAAAACTCGCCTAGGGAGACCCAGTACTTC. Its protein is CASSRPQNSPRETQYF.

The CDR3 here is CASSLERGAKENEQFF. In DNA, the CDR3 is TGTGCCAGCAGCTTAGAGCGGGGGGCGAAGGAAAATGAGCAGTTCTTC. J is TRBJ2-1 and V is TRBV7-9; 9 nucleotides match TRBD2. Trimming took 1 base from V and 7 from J; bases not matched to a gene: 8. The V gene's germline CDR1 is SEHNR and CDR2 FQNEAQ (reference sequence). The CDR3 runs to 16 residues.

V is TRBV28 and J is TRBJ1-5; D possibly corresponds to TRBD1 (6 bases). V shed 4 bases and J shed 2 bases, with 12 bases lying between them. CDR1 is MDHEN, CDR2 SYDVKM, per germline. The length of the CDR3 is 15 residues. CDR3 protein: CASSSQGSGNQPQHF. CDR3 sequence (DNA): TGTGCCAGCAGTTCACAGGGTTCCGGCAATCAGCCCCAGCATTTT.

This clone was observed once. This chain connects TRBV7-9 to TRBJ1-5; D gene unclear. The CDR3 spans 15 residues. CDR1 is SEHNR, CDR2 FQNEAQ, per germline (reference sequence). V was cut by 5 bases and J by 2 bases, with 13 bases left in between. The CDR3 bases are TGTGCCAGCAGCCCCCGCGGCGGGGGCAATCAGCCCCAGCATTTT. Translation gives CASSPRGGGNQPQHF.

The table lists this clone with a count of one. The chain is built from TRBV7-8 and TRBJ2-3; 8 positions agree with TRBD2. This CDR3 comprises 16 residues. V lost 4 bases, J lost 1 base, and 7 bases stayed unmatched. Germline CDR1 and CDR2: SGHVS and FQNEAQ. The CDR3 DNA follows: TGTGCCAGCAGCTCCGTTTTGCGGGGGGGCACAGATACGCAGTATTTT. Translation gives CASSSVLRGGTDTQYF.

This chain joins TRBV19 and TRBJ1-5; TRBD1 aligns across 10 bases. J lost 3 bases, V lost 9 bases, and 14 bases had no gene match. From germline, CDR1 is LNHDA and CDR2 SQIVND (reference sequence). This CDR3 has 17 amino acids. CDR3 DNA: TGTGCCAGCCGAAGGACAGGGGGGCGCGATGTCAATCAGCCCCAGCATTTT. It translates to CASRRTGGRDVNQPQHF.

This chain connects TRBV30 to TRBJ1-2, with a tentative D call TRBD1 (5 bases). V was trimmed by 2 bases and J by 8 bases, leaving 18 bases between them. In germline, CDR1 is GTSNPN, CDR2 SVGIG (reference sequence). The CDR3 length is 14 residues. In DNA form, the CDR3 reads TGTGCCTGGAGTCTCCCTCCAGGGCGGGAGGGCTACACCTTC. This codes for CAWSLPPGREGYTF.

This CDR3 is CASRHGGGTGGTQYF. CDR3 coding DNA: TGTGCCAGCCGCCACGGCGGTGGAACGGGAGGTACGCAGTATTTT. The genes are TRBV7-3 and TRBJ2-3, with 7 bases that match TRBD2. CDR1 and CDR2 from the germline V gene are SGHTA and FQGTGA. The CDR3 runs 15 residues. Trimming took 8 bases from V and 8 from J; bases not matched to a gene: 16. Together with reference TRBV7-3 and TRBJ2-3, the CDR3 gives the full variable domain: GAGVSQTPSNKVTEKGKYVELRCDPISGHTALYWYRQSLGQGPEFLIYFQGTGAADDSGLPNDRFFAVRPEGSVSTLKIQRTERGDSAVYLCASRHGGGTGGTQYFGPGTRLTVL.

J is TRBJ2-3 and V is TRBV5-4, with TRBD2 matching over 7 bases. The CDR3 is 16 residues long. CDR1 is SGHNT, CDR2 YYREEE, per germline (reference sequence). The trim removed 0 bases at V and 2 bases at J, leaving 6 bases unmatched. CDR3: CASSLDRGSLTDTQYF. CDR3 in DNA: TGTGCCAGCAGCTTGGATCGCGGGAGCCTCACAGATACGCAGTATTTT.

This chain connects TRBV6-1 to TRBJ1-2; tentatively, D is TRBD1 (5 bases). The CDR3 covers 12 residues. The V gene's germline CDR1 is MNHNS and CDR2 SASEGT. With 6 bases removed from V and 8 bases from J, the gap between germline ends came to 13 bases. The chain's CDR3 is CASSRQGGGYTF. As DNA, the CDR3 is TGTGCCAGCAGCCGGCAGGGAGGAGGCTACACCTTC.

This clone has just one count. The gene calls are TRBV7-9 and TRBJ1-6; D is uncertain. V was pared by 5 bases and J by 8 bases, with 19 bases between. CDR3 size: 16 residues. Per the germline V gene, CDR1 is SEHNR and CDR2 is FQNEAQ (reference sequence). The CDR3 sequence is CASSPKVGGEDSPLHF. The CDR3 nucleotides are TGTGCCAGCAGCCCTAAGGTCGGCGGAGAGGATTCACCCCTCCACTTT.

This clone occurred once. The CDR3 sequence: CASRKRTDYGYTF. The DNA for the CDR3 is TGTGCCAGCAGGAAAAGGACAGACTATGGCTACACCTTC. The chain recombines TRBV28 with TRBJ1-2, with a tentative D call TRBD1 (6 bases). Germline lookup yields CDR1 MDHEN and CDR2 SYDVKM. The V end lost 6 bases, the J end lost 3 bases, and 11 bases lay between the germline ends. The CDR3 length is 13 residues.

In regard to this clone: This sample includes further DNA sequences coding for the same CDR3. CDR3 sequence (DNA): TGCGCCAGCAGCTTGGTCGTTAACACCGGGGAGCTGTTTTTT. Its protein product is CASSLVVNTGELFF. The genes are TRBV5-1 and TRBJ2-2; D is undetermined. Trimming took 0 bases from V and 2 from J, leaving 5 bases between them. Germline CDR1 and CDR2: SGHRS and YFSETQ. The CDR3 covers 14 residues. The whole variable domain, remainder taken from reference TRBV5-1 and TRBJ2-2, is KAGVTQTPRYLIKTRGQQVTLSCSPISGHRSVSWYQQTPGQGLQFLFEYFSETQRNKGNFPGRFSGRQFSNSRSEMNVSTLELGDSALYLCASSLVVNTGELFFGEGSRLTVL.

The V and J genes are TRBV5-1 and TRBJ1-2; a possible D gene is TRBD1 (6 bases). Germline CDR1 and CDR2: SGHRS and YFSETQ. This CDR3 has 15 residues. V lost 4 bases and J 11 bases, leaving 24 bases between the germline ends. The DNA of the CDR3 is TGCGCCAGCAGCCCATCTCTTACAGGGCCCCTCGTGTACACCTTC. It yields the protein CASSPSLTGPLVYTF.

V usage is TRBV6-1 and J usage is TRBJ2-3; the D gene is possibly TRBD2 (6 bases). This CDR3 has 18 amino acids. V was trimmed by 4 bases and J by 7 bases, leaving 27 bases between them. Germline-derived CDR1 and CDR2 are MNHNS and SASEGT. In nucleotides, the CDR3 is TGTGCCAGCAGTGCGGCGCTAAAGGGACTCGGTCTTGTTCATACGCAGTATTTT. It is translated as CASSAALKGLGLVHTQYF.

The chain couples TRBV19 to TRBJ1-1; 10 bases are a match to TRBD1. From germline, CDR1 is LNHDA and CDR2 SQIVND (reference sequence). The CDR3 sequence is 16 residues long. The V gene end was trimmed by 1 base and the J gene end by 3 bases; junction bases not matched to a gene: 5. CDR3 sequence: CASSIGSGQGDTEAFF. The CDR3 coding sequence is TGTGCCAGTAGTATAGGTTCCGGACAGGGGGACACTGAAGCTTTCTTT.

The chain couples TRBV29-1 to TRBJ2-7; 8 nucleotides line up with TRBD1. V was pared by 1 base and J by 6 bases, with 8 bases of the junction left unmatched. The CDR3 extends over 14 amino acids. Germline V gives CDR1 SQVTM, CDR2 ANQGSEA. CDR3 region: CSVEVLGQGGEQYF. As DNA, the CDR3 is TGCAGCGTTGAAGTCCTAGGACAGGGCGGCGAGCAGTACTTC.